The sequence of this TCR beta chain was determined in a study of T-cell memory formation after mild COVID-19. Across the whole study: In these data, TCR clusters were largely donor specific. Study-wide findings and caveats: The CD4+ clones that contracted clustered mainly within CM and EM, and the CD8+ clones concentrated in EMRA.

With regard to this clonotype: What it binds is not known.

From germline, CDR1 is SGHRS and CDR2 YFSETQ. The junction had 14 bases not matched to a gene; V was cut back by 4 bases and J by 4 bases. This CDR3 spans 18 amino acids. TCRdb re-called the 5' RACE reads through MiXCR, storing one row per CDR3 protein. This sample yields under 650,000 distinct CDR3 sequences, of which more than 15% are seen a single time; 12% belongs to the top ten. This receptor was identified in an adult woman who had mild COVID-19 (a few samples of this study predate the infection). Cell type and time point are not known. The sequencing sample was made of PBMCs or a T cell subset sorted from them (not recorded which). The genes are TRBV5-1 and TRBJ2-3; 11 positions agree with TRBD2. The CDR3 loop is CASSLSGGAPPSPDTQYF. CDR3 coding DNA: TGCGCCAGCAGCCTTAGCGGGGGGGCTCCTCCCTCCCCAGATACGCAGTATTTT.